This passage covers 10 T cell receptor beta chains from one sample sequenced in a study of cytomegalovirus exposure and HLA in healthy donors. PCR involved 60 Vbeta and 13 Jbeta primers. Sequenced by immunoSEQ multiplex PCR; TCRdb stores in-frame clones only, minus some. The data hold approximately 190,000 clones, with 81% observed a single time. The sample consisted of PBMCs. The receptors shown here come from a man aged 35 to 55 in good health and CMV-seropositive.

This clone was recorded a few times. The rearrangement joins TRBV4-2 to TRBJ1-1, with D possibly matching TRBD1 (5 bases). V was trimmed by 1 base and J by 0 bases, leaving 9 bases between them. The V gene's germline CDR1 is LGHNA and CDR2 YNFKEQ. CDR3 size: 15 residues. The CDR3 DNA reads as TGTGCCAGCAGCCAAGTGGGGGGGTTGAACACTGAAGCTTTCTTT. It is translated as CASSQVGGLNTEAFF.

A few counts support this clone. The V and J genes are TRBV6-1 and TRBJ2-7, with unresolved D. Germline assignment: CDR1 MNHNS and CDR2 SASEGT. There are 15 residues in the CDR3. V lost 10 bases and J 4 bases, leaving 23 bases between the germline ends. CDR3 sequence reads: CAIFFKQKAAYEQYF. Here the CDR3 DNA reads TGTGCCATTTTTTTCAAGCAGAAGGCGGCATACGAGCAGTACTTC.

This clone was detected only a few times. The V gene is TRBV23-1, the J gene TRBJ2-7; D might be TRBD2 (5 bases). TRBV23-1 is recorded as an ORF, its role being uncertain. The CDR3 loop spans 13 amino acids. Trimming removed 2 bases at V and 3 bases at J, with 8 bases between. Written as DNA, the CDR3 is TGCGCCAGCAGTCAACGGGAAATCTACGAGCAGTACTTC. Its translation is CASSQREIYEQYF.

This sequence joins TRBV30 and TRBJ1-2; D uncertain. Germline loops: CDR1 GTSNPN, CDR2 SVGIG (reference sequence). The CDR3 is made up of 16 amino acids. V was clipped by 3 bases and J by 4 bases, with 21 bases between them. The CDR3 protein is CAWSKGGAMGFYGYTF. The CDR3 nucleotides read TGTGCCTGGAGCAAGGGAGGTGCTATGGGGTTCTATGGCTACACCTTC.

J is TRBJ2-7 and V is TRBV2, with D perhaps matching TRBD1 (5 bases). Germline loops: CDR1 SNHLY, CDR2 FYNNEI. The germline V and J ends were trimmed by 3 bases and 5 bases, with 17 bases remaining between them. The CDR3 totals 15 residues. Here the CDR3 DNA reads TGTGCCAGCAGTGATCGGCAGGGCCCATACAACGAGCAGTACTTC. As protein: CASSDRQGPYNEQYF.

The chain links TRBV5-1 to TRBJ2-3; TRBD2 matches at 8 bases. V gave up 0 bases and J gave up 0 bases; unmatched junction bases: 6. The CDR3 is 17 residues long. CDR1 SGHRS and CDR2 YFSETQ come from the germline V gene. CDR3 sequence reads: CASSLDTSGMSTDTQYF. CDR3 sequence (DNA): TGCGCCAGCAGCTTGGACACTAGCGGTATGAGCACAGATACGCAGTATTTT.

The rearrangement uses TRBV6-1 and TRBJ2-7; D not resolved. Germline assignment: CDR1 MNHNS and CDR2 SASEGT. This CDR3 is built from 14 residues. V gave up 2 bases and J gave up 2 bases, with 10 bases separating them. The CDR3 sequence: CASSERGSAYEQYF. In DNA, the CDR3 is TGTGCCAGCAGTGAAAGAGGATCTGCCTACGAGCAGTACTTC.

V usage is TRBV19 and J usage is TRBJ1-2; a possible D gene is TRBD1 (5 bases). The CDR3 runs to 15 residues. V lost 3 bases and J 5 bases, leaving 16 bases between the germline ends. From germline, CDR1 is LNHDA and CDR2 SQIVND (reference sequence). The CDR3 nucleotides are TGTGCCAGTAGTATGGGACTTCGGCTACATTATGGCTACACCTTC. It specifies CASSMGLRLHYGYTF. The full variable domain, with the rest looked up from reference TRBV19 and TRBJ1-2, is DGGITQSPKYLFRKEGQNVTLSCEQNLNHDAMYWYRQDPGQGLRLIYYSQIVNDFQKGDIAEGYSVSREKKESFPLTVTSAQKNPTAFYLCASSMGLRLHYGYTFGSGTRLTVV.

The chain recombines TRBV7-3 with TRBJ2-7, with a tentative D call TRBD1 (5 bases). The CDR3 contains 13 residues. Germline CDR1 SGHTA, CDR2 FQGTGA. Between the trimmed V and J ends, which lost 2 bases and 1 base, there was a span of 6 bases. The CDR3 here is CASSLDSSYEQYF. The CDR3 region has the DNA TGTGCCAGCAGCTTAGACAGTTCCTACGAGCAGTACTTC.

The V gene is TRBV7-8, the J gene TRBJ1-3; tentatively, D is TRBD1 (6 bases). Germline CDR1 and CDR2: SGHVS and FQNEAQ. There are 16 residues in the CDR3. Trimming left V 5 bases short and J 0 bases short, with 14 bases between. Here the CDR3 reads CASSKQGIGSGNTIYF. The CDR3 bases are TGTGCCAGCAGCAAACAGGGTATCGGCTCTGGAAACACCATATATTTT.